This T cell receptor (beta chain) comes out of a study of shared clonotypes between healthy human individuals (dated by TCRdb to 2020 to 2022). With respect to the entire study: A couple of women and a few men aged 18 to 49 years were included in the cohort. Blood TCR repertoires of about five healthy adults were deeply sequenced to estimate repertoire size and the extent of clonotype sharing between individuals. Leukapheresis yielded between about 0.9 and 10 billion PBMCs per donor. Different laboratories and diverse techniques were used to prepare libraries and sequence TCR repertoires, to increase sequencing depth and limit assay-specific biases. For each donor, CD4 naive and CD4 memory were each run on three plates, CD8 naive on two plates, and CD8 memory on one plate.

CDR1 MNHEY and CDR2 SVGAGI were looked up in the germline V gene. Measured from the cysteine to the phenylalanine, the CDR3 is 16 residues long. CDR3 DNA is the only sequence kept; it has 48 bases, read in frame from the first base. The V end loses 0 bases and the J end loses 10 bases, and a stretch of 18 bases separates them. TCR CDR3 regions were amplified from genomic DNA by multiplex PCR using the deep immunoSEQ assay. For each cell subset, the extracted genomic DNA was distributed evenly across all wells of several immunoSEQ 96-well plates, and each plate served as one replicate. For sorted subsets, roughly 200 ng of genomic DNA, equivalent to 25,000 to 30,000 T cell genomes, went into each replicate PCR. The purified libraries were quantified using a Qubit 3.0 fluorometer, sized with a Bioanalyzer 2100, and then quantified again using the KAPA Library Quantification kit. Every immunoSEQ 96-well plate was sequenced on a dedicated single-read 150-cycle Illumina NextSeq 550 flow cell. The original methods were these. Because the immunoSEQ output included only junctional sequences and no quality scores, the filtering could not be the same as the filtering used for full-length reads. To assign V/J genes and CDR3, sequences were annotated using PyIR, a Python wrapper for IgBLAST v1.9, with IMGT germline references. Reads were removed for weak V/J assignments (E-value above 1e-6), missing CDR3, stop codons, out-of-frame junctions, or ambiguous translated residues. A V3J clonotype was defined by an identical inferred V gene, J gene, and CDR3 amino acid sequence. Percentage overlap between repertoires was calculated by dividing the number of shared unique clonotypes by the size of the smaller repertoire. Three approaches were used to assess repertoire richness: RTK rarefaction, the Chao1 estimator, and Recon v2.1 estimates of unobserved clonotypes. For all TCRbeta clonotypes obtained by the gDNA method from a handful of donors, generation probabilities were computed with OLGA. In its TCRdb copy, this immuneACCESS table keeps in-frame sequences only and misses some clones. Where compared with another copy, unresolved V genes explain less than half of these, and the others have no known cause. V, J and clone size are taken as reported in that table, and D and trimming were inferred from the DNA itself. Here the sample has 2 million or so clones; less than 95% occur a single time. The top ten constitute around 1.1% of the sample.

For the CD8 naive samples, CD45RO-negative cells were positively selected for CCR7, yielding a CD45RA+CCR7+ population from which TemRA cells were excluded. The donors were healthy, HIV-negative adults who had no recently reported acute infections or vaccinations. Every donor was a Caucasian adult residing in Nashville, Tennessee, USA. Blood was obtained by leukapheresis, after which PBMCs were separated by Ficoll-Histopaque density gradient centrifugation and cryopreserved in liquid nitrogen vapor phase. Analytical flow cytometry was used to check the purity and quantity of each magnetically sorted T cell population. Genomic DNA was isolated from each sorted fraction and quantified by UV absorbance on a Nanodrop 2000c. A note on this clone: There is no known antigen for this receptor. No much larger clone exists at a distance of one base, and base qualities are not known.

General findings and caveats noted by the study authors: Pairwise subsampling indicated that sequencing depth was expected to affect the degree of clonotype sharing among donors. Even with the large sequencing depth, rarefaction of the sorted-subset datasets indicated that sequencing was incomplete. Sampling was restricted to blood, and TCR repertoires in tissues likely differ from the TCR repertoires found in blood. The small number of donors limited the genetic and exposure-history diversity represented. Compared with non-shared clonotypes, clonotypes shared by all four sorted-subset donors had higher generation probabilities. When a few donors were compared, the shared fraction of clonotypes was about 5% for naive CD4, roughly 3.4% for naive CD8, roughly 2.5% for memory CD4, and under 0.5% for memory CD8. Estimated clonotype richness was generally larger for naive than for memory subsets.

This receptor was obtained from a man in his late teens or twenties in good health. The V gene is TRBV6-5 and the J gene is TRBJ2-2; TRBD1 could be the D gene, as 6 bases match. Source material: naive CD8+ T cells sorted from blood. This specimen's cell subset or site label, interpreted: CD45RA+CCR7+. This receptor carries the CDR3 CASSYSLGTPTVELFF. The sequenced DNA: TGTGCCAGCAGTTACTCCCTCGGGACACCGACGGTGGAGCTGTTTTTT.